The T cell receptor (beta chain) under discussion was sequenced for a study of T cell repertoires in cytomegalovirus infection (dated by TCRdb to between 2018 and 2021). About the investigation overall: Because public TCR beta signatures pointed to carriage of CMV infection together with the matching HLA type, the HLA type of each donor mattered for the analysis.

Study-level results and caveats: In the ex vivo response, HLA-C-restricted CMV-specific TCR beta clonotypes were dominant, and in two of eight donors the single most frequent clonotype came from this HLA-C-restricted group. In both this cohort and an independent roughly 350-donor cohort, the cumulative frequency of public TCR beta family members distinguished carriers of CMV infection plus the relevant HLA type.

Notes on this clonotype: The antigen this receptor binds is unknown. At one end, the junction sequence differs from germline, possibly due to a read error.

The CDR3 starts with the cysteine, ends with the phenylalanine, and has 13 residues. Of all the DNA, just the CDR3 is kept, 39 bases in frame from base 1. Data came from an Illumina HiSeq 1500. The raw public data were reprocessed by TCRdb itself: fastp quality trimming at Q25, MiXCR clonotype calling, in-frame beta chains only. Identical CDR3 proteins give one entry, which carries the most common genes and DNA. This sample gives under 800,000 distinct CDR3 sequences in total; 20% to 25% of them show up just once. The top ten clones comprise 8% of the sample. The TCR was taken from a human donor in good health (CMV status not recorded). Some clones in this sample may be carry-over from other donors' samples. The receptor chain draws on TRBV12-3 or TRBV12-4 and TRBJ2-2; the D gene is unclear. The material sequenced was CD8+ T cells from PBMCs. The DNA reads as follows: TGTACCAGCAGTTCTCGAGTGACCGGGGAGCTGTTTTTT. This sequence encodes CTSSSRVTGELFF.